This T cell receptor (beta chain) was recovered during a study of Ad26.COV2.S vaccination and SARS-CoV-2 variants. Described treatment: some 20 received Ad26.COV2.S at low or high dose, single or two shots; 5 received placebo; per-sample allocation not given. Specimens were obtained on day 63 following the first vaccine or placebo injection. Repertoires were generated with immunoSEQ multiplex PCR, while TCRdb's copy carries only in-frame clones and drops some. The sample lists around 300,000 clones, roughly 88% occurring once. This CDR3 is built from 15 residues. CDR1 is LGHDT, CDR2 YNNKEL, per germline (reference sequence). V was cut by 0 bases and J by 5 bases, with 13 bases left in between.

The rearrangement joins TRBV3-1 (or the pseudogene TRBV3-2) to TRBJ1-2; no reliable D call. Sequenced here: peripheral blood, sampled in a trial of Ad26.COV2.S vaccine versus placebo. The sequence derives from a person aged 18 to 59 who received the Ad26.COV2.S COVID-19 vaccine or a placebo. The CDR3 bases are TGTGCCAGCAGCCAAGATCTCAGAGTGCAATATGGCTACACCTTC. Encoded protein: CASSQDLRVQYGYTF.